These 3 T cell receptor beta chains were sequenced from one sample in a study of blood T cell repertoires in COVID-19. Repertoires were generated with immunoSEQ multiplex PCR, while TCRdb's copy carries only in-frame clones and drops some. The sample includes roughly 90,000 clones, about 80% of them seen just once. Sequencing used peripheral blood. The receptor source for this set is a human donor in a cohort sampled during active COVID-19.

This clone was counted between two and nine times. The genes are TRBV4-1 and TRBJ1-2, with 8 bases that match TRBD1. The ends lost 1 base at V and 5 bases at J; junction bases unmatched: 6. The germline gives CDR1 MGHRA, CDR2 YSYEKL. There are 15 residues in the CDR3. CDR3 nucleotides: TGCGCCAGCAGCCAAGTTACAGGGGGTTATTATGGCTACACCTTC. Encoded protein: CASSQVTGGYYGYTF.

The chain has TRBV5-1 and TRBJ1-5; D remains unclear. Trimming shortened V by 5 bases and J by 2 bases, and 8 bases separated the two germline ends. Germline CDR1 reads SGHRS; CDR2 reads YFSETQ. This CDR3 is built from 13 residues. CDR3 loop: CASRMSGNQPQHF. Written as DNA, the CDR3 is TGCGCCAGCAGAATGTCAGGCAATCAGCCCCAGCATTTT. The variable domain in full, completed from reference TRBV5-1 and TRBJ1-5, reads KAGVTQTPRYLIKTRGQQVTLSCSPISGHRSVSWYQQTPGQGLQFLFEYFSETQRNKGNFPGRFSGRQFSNSRSEMNVSTLELGDSALYLCASRMSGNQPQHFGDGTRLSIL.

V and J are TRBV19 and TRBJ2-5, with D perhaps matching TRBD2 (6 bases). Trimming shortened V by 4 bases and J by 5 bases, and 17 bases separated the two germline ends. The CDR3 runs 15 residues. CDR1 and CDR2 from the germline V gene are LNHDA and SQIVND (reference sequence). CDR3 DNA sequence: TGTGCCAGTAGTACCCGCCATTCAGGGAGGGAGACCCAGTACTTC. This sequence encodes CASSTRHSGRETQYF.